The 20 T cell receptor beta chains below were found in one sample sequenced in a study of cytomegalovirus exposure and HLA in healthy donors (dated by TCRdb to 2017 to 2019). Library method: the immunoSEQ multiplex PCR assay. TCRdb retrieved this table from immuneACCESS and kept in-frame rearrangements only. Not all clones are present; in checked studies, unresolved V genes account for under half, and no reason is known for the remainder. Within this sample are roughly 59,000 clones, with 95% of them counted one time only. The ten top clones hold 7% of the sample. The sample comprised PBMCs. These receptors were obtained from a woman aged 18-29 years in good health and CMV-seropositive.

The gene calls are TRBV28 and TRBJ1-1; tentatively, D is TRBD1 (6 bases). The CDR3 is 14 residues long. V was shortened by 5 bases and J by 6 bases, with 16 bases between the two germline ends. Looked up from germline, CDR1 is MDHEN and CDR2 is SYDVKM. CDR3 nucleotide sequence: TGTGCCAGCAGTGTCAGGGGCGTGTGGTCTGAAGCTTTCTTT. The encoded protein is CASSVRGVWSEAFF.

The chain carries TRBV28 and TRBJ2-7; 9 bases line up with TRBD1. The V gene's germline CDR1 is MDHEN and CDR2 SYDVKM. This CDR3 has 15 residues. Losses at the gene ends were 5 bases for V and 4 bases for J; bases not matched to a gene: 9. The CDR3 DNA follows: TGTGCCAGCAGTCTAAACAGGGGGCGCTGGTACGAGCAGTACTTC. It encodes CASSLNRGRWYEQYF.

The chain has TRBV18 and TRBJ2-1; 11 bases align to TRBD2. Unmatched junction bases numbered 13, after V lost 3 bases and J lost 6 bases. Germline V gives CDR1 KGHSH, CDR2 LQKENI. This CDR3 contains 18 residues. The CDR3 loop is CASSPIRLAGKSANEQFF. CDR3 coding DNA: TGTGCCAGCTCACCGATCCGACTAGCGGGAAAGTCCGCCAATGAGCAGTTCTTC.

The chain's CDR3 is CASSESQRSSGNTIYF. The DNA of the CDR3 is TGCGCCAGCAGTGAGTCCCAGAGGAGCTCTGGAAACACCATATATTTT. The chain joins TRBV10-2 to TRBJ1-3; no clear D gene. This CDR3 is 16 amino acids long. From germline, CDR1 is WSHSY and CDR2 SAAADI. V shed 0 bases and J shed 0 bases, with 9 bases lying between them.

This clone was seen a handful of times. The V call is TRBV4-2, the J call TRBJ2-3; unclear D gene. Germline V gene data show CDR1 as LGHNA and CDR2 as YNFKEQ. Trimming took 0 bases from V and 3 from J, leaving 7 bases between them. This CDR3 contains 14 residues. CDR3 bases: TGTGCCAGCAGCCAAGAATGGCAGACAGATACGCAGTATTTT. Translated, it gives CASSQEWQTDTQYF.

V usage is TRBV6-5 and J usage is TRBJ2-2; possibly TRBD2 for D (6 bases). Trimming took 10 bases from V and 6 from J, leaving 18 bases between them. CDR3 size: 14 residues. Germline values: CDR1 MNHEY, CDR2 SVGAGI. CDR3 bases: TGTGCCACCCGGAGGAGGGGTGAGGCCGGGGAGCTGTTTTTT. This codes for CATRRRGEAGELFF.

V gene TRBV28 combines with J gene TRBJ1-5, with D maybe TRBD1 (5 bases). V was cut by 10 bases and J by 1 base, with 11 bases left in between. Germline V gene lookup returns CDR1 MDHEN and CDR2 SYDVKM. The CDR3 consists of 13 residues. CDR3 region: CATGGGSNQPQHF. As DNA, the CDR3 is TGTGCCACCGGGGGGGGGAGCAATCAGCCCCAGCATTTT.

The chain employs TRBV9 and TRBJ2-3; 9 nucleotides match TRBD1. The CDR3 is 15 residues long. Trimming at V came to 2 bases and at J to 6 bases, leaving 7 bases not matched to a gene. CDR1 SGDLS and CDR2 YYNGEE come from the germline V gene. The CDR3 reads CASSVGTGPMDTQYF. The DNA for the CDR3 is TGTGCCAGCAGCGTGGGGACAGGGCCCATGGATACGCAGTATTTT.

The V gene is TRBV19, the J gene TRBJ1-2, with D perhaps matching TRBD1 (5 bases). This CDR3 has 16 amino acids. Trimming stripped 4 bases from V and 5 bases from J, with 20 bases between. CDR1 and CDR2 (germline): LNHDA, SQIVND (reference sequence). Here the CDR3 DNA reads TGTGCCAGTAGTACCTGGGGGGACTACCCAATATATGGCTACACCTTC. Protein: CASSTWGDYPIYGYTF.

This chain connects TRBV30 to TRBJ2-5, with TRBD2 matching 9 bases. Per the germline V gene, CDR1 is GTSNPN and CDR2 is SVGIG (reference sequence). V gave up 2 bases and J gave up 7 bases; unmatched junction bases: 14. The length of the CDR3 is 16 residues. As DNA, the CDR3 is TGTGCCTGGAGTACGCTAATAGCGGGGGTACGGGGGACCCAGTACTTC. Amino acids: CAWSTLIAGVRGTQYF. The full variable domain, with the rest looked up from reference TRBV30 and TRBJ2-5, is SQTIHQWPATLVQPVGSPLSLECTVEGTSNPNLYWYRQAAGRGLQLLFYSVGIGQISSEVPQNLSASRPQDRQFILSSKKLLLSDSGFYLCAWSTLIAGVRGTQYFGPGTRLLVL.

This chain connects TRBV13 to TRBJ1-2; a possible D gene is TRBD1 (5 bases). This CDR3 is built from 15 residues. Trimming took 5 bases from V and 3 from J, leaving 16 bases between them. CDR1 and CDR2 (germline): PRHDT, FYEKMQ (reference sequence). For the CDR3, the DNA is TGTGCCAGCAGCAGACAGACCACCTGGGACTATGGCTACACCTTC. It translates to CASSRQTTWDYGYTF.

The rearrangement joins TRBV9 to TRBJ2-5, with a weak D call TRBD2 (6 bases). Trimming removed 2 bases at V and 2 bases at J, with 16 bases between. Per germline, CDR1 SGDLS and CDR2 YYNGEE. CDR3 length equals 16 residues. CDR3 coding DNA: TGTGCCAGCAGCGTTTCCATACGGGAGACTCAAGAGACCCAGTACTTC. It is translated as CASSVSIRETQETQYF.

The rearrangement links TRBV7-2 to TRBJ2-3; TRBD2 is a possible D gene (5 bases). The V end was cut by 5 bases, the J end by 3 bases, with 18 bases between. CDR1 SGHTA and CDR2 FQGNSA come from the germline V gene. The CDR3 extends over 16 amino acids. The CDR3: CASSARGRLVTDTQYF. The CDR3 region has the DNA TGTGCCAGCAGCGCCCGAGGGCGGCTAGTAACAGATACGCAGTATTTT.

The chain recombines TRBV5-1 with TRBJ2-2, with 7 bases fitting TRBD2. The CDR3 covers 14 residues. Unmatched junction bases numbered 6, after V lost 0 bases and J lost 10 bases. CDR1 and CDR2 from the germline V gene are SGHRS and YFSETQ. For the CDR3, the DNA is TGCGCCAGCAGCTTGGGTGCGGGGGTTGTGGAGCTGTTTTTT. Protein sequence: CASSLGAGVVELFF.

This chain links TRBV29-1 with TRBJ2-7, with 7 bases fitting TRBD1. This CDR3 contains 10 residues. Germline V gene data show CDR1 as SQVTM and CDR2 as ANQGSEA. CDR3 nucleotides: TGCAGGGGACAGCGCGGCGAGCAGTACTTC. It yields the protein CRGQRGEQYF.

V gene TRBV5-4 combines with J gene TRBJ2-7, with TRBD2 matching over 9 bases. J lost 7 bases, V lost 8 bases, and 19 bases had no gene match. The CDR3 consists of 16 residues. Per the germline V gene, CDR1 is SGHNT and CDR2 is YYREEE (reference sequence). CDR3 DNA sequence: TGTGCCAGTAGTGCGGGACTAGCTTCTGGGGGGAGAGAGCAGTACTTC. This translates into CASSAGLASGGREQYF.

The chain uses TRBV7-9 and TRBJ2-5, with D perhaps TRBD2 (5 bases). Trimming took off 2 bases at V and 5 bases at J, with 12 bases between the two ends. CDR3 size: 14 residues. The germline V gene encodes CDR1 SEHNR and CDR2 FQNEAQ (reference sequence). The CDR3 reads CASSLRGAGETQYF. The CDR3 DNA is TGTGCCAGCAGCTTACGGGGTGCTGGGGAGACCCAGTACTTC.

The J gene is TRBJ1-4, the V gene TRBV28, with D tentatively TRBD1 (5 bases). The CDR3 spans 17 residues. Germline V gene data show CDR1 as MDHEN and CDR2 as SYDVKM. V lost 3 bases and J lost 0, with 14 bases in between. CDR3 in amino acids: CASSFGGRPATNEKLFF. The DNA of the CDR3 is TGTGCCAGCAGTTTCGGGGGAAGGCCTGCAACTAATGAAAAACTGTTTTTT.

The genes are TRBV5-1 and TRBJ1-1, with D possibly matching TRBD1 (5 bases). V was pared by 4 bases and J by 1 base, with 11 bases between. Germline V gene sequence: CDR1 SGHRS, CDR2 YFSETQ. The CDR3 has 14 residues. The CDR3 sequence is CASSAPDRNTEAFF. The CDR3 region has the DNA TGCGCCAGCAGCGCCCCTGACAGGAACACTGAAGCTTTCTTT.

This clone showed up just once. One end of the junction is discordant with germline, which a read error may explain. This chain joins TRBV7-7 and TRBJ2-1; 13 bases match TRBD2. CDR1 SSHAT and CDR2 FNYEAQ come from the germline V gene (reference sequence). The length of the CDR3 is 15 residues. CDR3 amino acids: CASSLGLAGNNEQFF. The CDR3, as DNA: TGTGCTAGCAGTTTGGGACTAGCGGGGAACAATGAGCAGTTCTTC.